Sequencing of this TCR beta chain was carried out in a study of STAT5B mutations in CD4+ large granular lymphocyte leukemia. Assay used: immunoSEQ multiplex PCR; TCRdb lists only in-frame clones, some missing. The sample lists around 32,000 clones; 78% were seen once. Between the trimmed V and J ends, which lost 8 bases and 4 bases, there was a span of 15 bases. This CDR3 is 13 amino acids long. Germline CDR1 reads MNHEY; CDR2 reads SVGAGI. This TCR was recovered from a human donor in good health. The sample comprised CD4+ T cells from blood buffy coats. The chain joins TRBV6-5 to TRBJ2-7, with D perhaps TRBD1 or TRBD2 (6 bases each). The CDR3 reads CASRGPGGYEQYF. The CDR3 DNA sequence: TGTGCCAGCCGGGGGCCTGGTGGGTACGAGCAGTACTTC.